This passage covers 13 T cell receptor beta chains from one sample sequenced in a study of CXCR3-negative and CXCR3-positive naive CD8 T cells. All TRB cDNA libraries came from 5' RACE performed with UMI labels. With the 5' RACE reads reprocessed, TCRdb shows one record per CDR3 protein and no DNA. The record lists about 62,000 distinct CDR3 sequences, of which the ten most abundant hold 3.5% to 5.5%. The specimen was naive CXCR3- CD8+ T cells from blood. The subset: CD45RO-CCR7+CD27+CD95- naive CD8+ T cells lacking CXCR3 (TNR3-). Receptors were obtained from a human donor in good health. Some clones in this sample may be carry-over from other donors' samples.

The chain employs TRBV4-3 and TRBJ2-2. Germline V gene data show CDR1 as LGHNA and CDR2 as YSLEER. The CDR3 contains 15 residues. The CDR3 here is CASSQDGRASGELFF.

CDR3 loop: CSLKGLAGAYSTDTQYF. The chain has TRBV29-1 and TRBJ2-3; TCRdb proposes TRBD2, but this gene call is untestable without DNA. This CDR3 comprises 17 residues. Germline CDR1 reads SQVTM; CDR2 reads ANQGSEA.

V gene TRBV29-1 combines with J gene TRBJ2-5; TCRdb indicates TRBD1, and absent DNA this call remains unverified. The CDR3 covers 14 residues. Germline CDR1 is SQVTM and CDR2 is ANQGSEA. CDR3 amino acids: CSVLDVDTKETQYF.

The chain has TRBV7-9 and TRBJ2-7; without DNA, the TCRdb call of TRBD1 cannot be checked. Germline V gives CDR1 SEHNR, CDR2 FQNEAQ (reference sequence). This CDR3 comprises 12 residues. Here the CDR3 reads CASKQVSYEQYF. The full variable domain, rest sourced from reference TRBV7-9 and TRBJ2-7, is DTGVSQNPRHKITKRGQNVTFRCDPISEHNRLYWYRQTLGQGPEFLTYFQNEAQLEKSRLLSDRFSAERPKGSFSTLEIQRTEQGDSAMYLCASKQVSYEQYFGPGTRLTVT.

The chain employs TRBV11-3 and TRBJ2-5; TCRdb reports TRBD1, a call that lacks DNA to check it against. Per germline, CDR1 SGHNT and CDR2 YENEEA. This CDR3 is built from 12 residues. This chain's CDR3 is CASSSPGTISRF.

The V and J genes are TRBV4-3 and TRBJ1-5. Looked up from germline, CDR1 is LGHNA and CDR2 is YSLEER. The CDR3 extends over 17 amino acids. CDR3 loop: CASSQDRALYSNQPQHF.

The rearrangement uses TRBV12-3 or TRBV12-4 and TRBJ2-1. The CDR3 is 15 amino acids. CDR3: CASSKAGGSYNEQFF.

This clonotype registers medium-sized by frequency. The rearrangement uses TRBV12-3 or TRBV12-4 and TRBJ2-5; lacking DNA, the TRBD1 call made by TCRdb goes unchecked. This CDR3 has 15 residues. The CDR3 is CASSLDPVREETQYF.

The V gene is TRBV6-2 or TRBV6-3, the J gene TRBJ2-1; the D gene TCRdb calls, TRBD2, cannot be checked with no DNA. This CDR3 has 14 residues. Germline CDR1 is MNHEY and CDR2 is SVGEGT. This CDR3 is CASSFRTSGYEQFF.

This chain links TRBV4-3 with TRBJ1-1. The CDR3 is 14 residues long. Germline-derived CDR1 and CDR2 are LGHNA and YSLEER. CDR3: CASSARTGLLEAFF.

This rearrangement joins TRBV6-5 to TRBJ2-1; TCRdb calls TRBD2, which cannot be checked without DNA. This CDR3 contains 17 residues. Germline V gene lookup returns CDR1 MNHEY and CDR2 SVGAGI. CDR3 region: CASSSPGTSAYYNEQFF.

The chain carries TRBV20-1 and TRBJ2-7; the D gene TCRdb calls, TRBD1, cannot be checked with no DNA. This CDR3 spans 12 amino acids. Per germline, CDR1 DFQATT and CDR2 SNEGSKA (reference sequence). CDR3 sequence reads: CSVGGDDYEQYF.

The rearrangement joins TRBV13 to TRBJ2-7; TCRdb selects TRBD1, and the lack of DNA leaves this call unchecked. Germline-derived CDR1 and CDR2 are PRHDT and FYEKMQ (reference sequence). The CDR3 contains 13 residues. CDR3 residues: CASSQSRGYEQYF.